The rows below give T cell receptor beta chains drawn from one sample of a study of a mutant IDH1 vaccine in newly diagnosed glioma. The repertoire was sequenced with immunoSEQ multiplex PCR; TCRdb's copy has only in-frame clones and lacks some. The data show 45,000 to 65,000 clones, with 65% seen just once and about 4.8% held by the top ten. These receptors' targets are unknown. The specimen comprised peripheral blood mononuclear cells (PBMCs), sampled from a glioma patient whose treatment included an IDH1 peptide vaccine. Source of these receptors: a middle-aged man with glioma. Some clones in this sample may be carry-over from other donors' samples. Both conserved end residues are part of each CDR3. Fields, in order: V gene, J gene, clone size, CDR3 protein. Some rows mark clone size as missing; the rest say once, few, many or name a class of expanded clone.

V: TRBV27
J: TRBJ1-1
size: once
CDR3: CASSWGRSEAFF

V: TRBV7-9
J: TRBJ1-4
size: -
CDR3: CASSYLTDNEKLFF

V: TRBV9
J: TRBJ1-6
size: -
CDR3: CASSVGGNSPLHF

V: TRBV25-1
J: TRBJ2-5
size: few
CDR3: CASSGLGETQYF

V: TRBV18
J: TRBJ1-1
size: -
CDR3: CASSPDVTEAFF

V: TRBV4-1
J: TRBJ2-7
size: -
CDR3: CASSQVEGIGYEQYF

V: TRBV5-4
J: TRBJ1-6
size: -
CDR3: CASSRNRDHYNSPLHF

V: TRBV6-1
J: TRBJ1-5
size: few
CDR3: CASTDDQPQHF

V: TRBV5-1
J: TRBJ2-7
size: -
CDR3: CASSFRLAGGYGTYEQYF

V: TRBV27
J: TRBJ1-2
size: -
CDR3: CASSPGTGFGYTF

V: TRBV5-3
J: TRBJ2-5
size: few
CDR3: CARSLRRGGRETQYF

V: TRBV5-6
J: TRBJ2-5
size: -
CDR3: CASSRQDQETQYF

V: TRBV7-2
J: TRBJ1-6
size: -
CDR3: CASSLQPVGRVNSPLHF

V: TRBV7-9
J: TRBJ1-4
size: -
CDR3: CASSAGALLKTNEKLFF

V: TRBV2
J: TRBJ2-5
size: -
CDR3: CASSAGTSGGEETQYF

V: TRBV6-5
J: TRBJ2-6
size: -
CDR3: CASSRQGDGANVLTF

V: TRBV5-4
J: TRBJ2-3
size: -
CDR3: CASSLGRGSTDTQYF

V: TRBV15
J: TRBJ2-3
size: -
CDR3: CATSRDTGTSTDTQYF

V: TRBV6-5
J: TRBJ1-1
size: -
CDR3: CASSYSRTGGTEAFF

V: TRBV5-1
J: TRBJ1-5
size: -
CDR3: CASSFPPGQHF

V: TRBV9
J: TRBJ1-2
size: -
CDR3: CASSVGGYGYTF

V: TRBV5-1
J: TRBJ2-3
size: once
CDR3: CASSLDLAGTDTQYF

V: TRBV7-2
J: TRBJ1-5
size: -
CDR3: CASSLKTGGNQPQHF

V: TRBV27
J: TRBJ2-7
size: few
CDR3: CASSPRTGWAAGIYEQYF

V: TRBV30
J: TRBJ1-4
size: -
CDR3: CACPRGRSTNEKLFF

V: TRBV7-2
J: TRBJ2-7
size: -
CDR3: CASSRVGERTGGHEQYF

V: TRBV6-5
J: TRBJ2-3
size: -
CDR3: CASTGPGTDTQYF

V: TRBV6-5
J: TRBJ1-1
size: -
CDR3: CASTALGQGISEAFF

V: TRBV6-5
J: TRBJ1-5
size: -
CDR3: CASSSSGRDQPQHF

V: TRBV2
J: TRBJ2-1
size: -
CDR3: CASSAQGANEQFF

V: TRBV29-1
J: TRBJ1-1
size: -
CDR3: CSVARQSENTEAFF

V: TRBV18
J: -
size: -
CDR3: CASSPTGRPDEQYF

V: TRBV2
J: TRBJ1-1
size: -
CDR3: CASSEADGNTEAFF

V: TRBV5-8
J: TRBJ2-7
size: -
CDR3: CASSTGQGHYEQYF